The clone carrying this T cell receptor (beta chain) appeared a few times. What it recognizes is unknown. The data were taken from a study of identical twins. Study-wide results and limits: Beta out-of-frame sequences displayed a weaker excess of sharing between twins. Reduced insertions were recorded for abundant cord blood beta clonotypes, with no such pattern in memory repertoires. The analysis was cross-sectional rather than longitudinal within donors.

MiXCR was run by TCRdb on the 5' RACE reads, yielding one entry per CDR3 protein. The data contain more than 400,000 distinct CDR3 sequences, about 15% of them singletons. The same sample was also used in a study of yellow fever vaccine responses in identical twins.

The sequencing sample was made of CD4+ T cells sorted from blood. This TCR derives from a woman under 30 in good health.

Written as DNA, the CDR3 is TGCAGTGCTAGAGATCCCAGGGGGTCTATCTACAATGAGCAGTTCTTC. It specifies CSARDPRGSIYNEQFF. The chain recombines TRBV20-1 with TRBJ2-1; TRBD1 matches at 7 bases. This CDR3 region has 16 residues. Looked up from germline, CDR1 is DFQATT and CDR2 is SNEGSKA (reference sequence). Trimming at V came to 0 bases and at J to 3 bases, leaving 8 bases not matched to a gene.